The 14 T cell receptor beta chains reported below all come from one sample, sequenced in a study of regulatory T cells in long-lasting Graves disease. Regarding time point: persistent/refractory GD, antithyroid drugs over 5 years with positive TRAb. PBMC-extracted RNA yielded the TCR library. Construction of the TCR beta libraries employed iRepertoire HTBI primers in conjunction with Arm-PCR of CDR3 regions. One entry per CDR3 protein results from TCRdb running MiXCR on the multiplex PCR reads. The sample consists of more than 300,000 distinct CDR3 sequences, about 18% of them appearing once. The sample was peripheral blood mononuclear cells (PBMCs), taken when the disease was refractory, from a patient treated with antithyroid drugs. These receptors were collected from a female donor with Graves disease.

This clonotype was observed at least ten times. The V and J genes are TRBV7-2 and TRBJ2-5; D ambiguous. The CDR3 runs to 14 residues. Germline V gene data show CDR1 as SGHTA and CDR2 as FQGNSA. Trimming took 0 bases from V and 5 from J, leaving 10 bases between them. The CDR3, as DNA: TGTGCCAGCAGCTTAGCGGGTAGTCGGGAGACCCAGTACTTC. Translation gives CASSLAGSRETQYF.

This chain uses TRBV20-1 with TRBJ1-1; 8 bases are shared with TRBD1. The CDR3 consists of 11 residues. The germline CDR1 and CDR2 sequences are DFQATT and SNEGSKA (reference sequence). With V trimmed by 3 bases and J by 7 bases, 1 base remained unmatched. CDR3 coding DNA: TGCAGTGCTAGGGGACAGGTTGAAGCTTTCTTT. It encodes CSARGQVEAFF.

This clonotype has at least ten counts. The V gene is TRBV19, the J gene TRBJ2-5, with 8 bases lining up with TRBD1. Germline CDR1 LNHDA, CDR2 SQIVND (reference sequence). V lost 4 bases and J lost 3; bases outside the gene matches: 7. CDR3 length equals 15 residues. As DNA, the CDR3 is TGTGCCAGTAGTAGACACAGGGGGTCGGAAGAGACCCAGTACTTC. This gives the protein CASSRHRGSEETQYF.

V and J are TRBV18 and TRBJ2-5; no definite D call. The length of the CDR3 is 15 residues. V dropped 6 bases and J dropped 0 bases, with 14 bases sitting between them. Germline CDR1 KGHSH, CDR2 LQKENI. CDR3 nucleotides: TGTGCCAGCTCCCCCTTTCAGCGCTACCAAGAGACCCAGTACTTC. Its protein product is CASSPFQRYQETQYF.

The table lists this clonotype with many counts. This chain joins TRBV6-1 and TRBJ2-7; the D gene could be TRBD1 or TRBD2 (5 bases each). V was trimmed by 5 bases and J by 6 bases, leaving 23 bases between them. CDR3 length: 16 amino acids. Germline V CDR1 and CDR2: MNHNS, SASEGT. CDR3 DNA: TGTGCCAGCAGTACTCCCCGGGACCCCCTACGTTTCGAGCAGTACTTC. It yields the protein CASSTPRDPLRFEQYF.

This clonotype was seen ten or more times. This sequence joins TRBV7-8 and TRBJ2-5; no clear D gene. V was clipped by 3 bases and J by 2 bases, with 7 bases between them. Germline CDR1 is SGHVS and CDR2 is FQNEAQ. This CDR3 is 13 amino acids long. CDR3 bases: TGTGCCAGCAGCTTTGCCAGTCAAGAGACCCAGTACTTC. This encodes CASSFASQETQYF.

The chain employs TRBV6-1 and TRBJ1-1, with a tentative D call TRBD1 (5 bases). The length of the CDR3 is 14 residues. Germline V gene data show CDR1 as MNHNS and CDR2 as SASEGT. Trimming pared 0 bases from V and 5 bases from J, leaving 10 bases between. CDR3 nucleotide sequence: TGTGCCAGCAGTGAAGCCTTGGGGCGGACTGAAGCTTTCTTT. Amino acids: CASSEALGRTEAFF.

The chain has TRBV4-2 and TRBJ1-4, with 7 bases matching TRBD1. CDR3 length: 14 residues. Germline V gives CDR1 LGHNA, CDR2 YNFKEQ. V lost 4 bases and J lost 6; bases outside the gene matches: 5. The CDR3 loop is CASSLDRLDEKLFF. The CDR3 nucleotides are TGTGCCAGCAGCCTGGACAGGTTGGATGAAAAACTGTTTTTT.

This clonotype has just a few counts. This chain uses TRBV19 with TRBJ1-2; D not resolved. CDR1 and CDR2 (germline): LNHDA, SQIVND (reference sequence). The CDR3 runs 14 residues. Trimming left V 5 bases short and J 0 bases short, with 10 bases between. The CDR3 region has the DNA TGTGCCAGTAGTTCATCGAGTGCTAACTATGGCTACACCTTC. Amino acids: CASSSSSANYGYTF. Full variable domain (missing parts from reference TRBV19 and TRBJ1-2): DGGITQSPKYLFRKEGQNVTLSCEQNLNHDAMYWYRQDPGQGLRLIYYSQIVNDFQKGDIAEGYSVSREKKESFPLTVTSAQKNPTAFYLCASSSSSANYGYTFGSGTRLTVV.

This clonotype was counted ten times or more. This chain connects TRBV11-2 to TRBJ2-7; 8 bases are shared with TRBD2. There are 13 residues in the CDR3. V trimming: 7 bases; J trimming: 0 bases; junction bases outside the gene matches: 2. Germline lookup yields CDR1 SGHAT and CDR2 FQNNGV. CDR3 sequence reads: CASNRGGSYEQYF. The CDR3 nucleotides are TGTGCCAGCAACCGGGGGGGCTCCTACGAGCAGTACTTC.

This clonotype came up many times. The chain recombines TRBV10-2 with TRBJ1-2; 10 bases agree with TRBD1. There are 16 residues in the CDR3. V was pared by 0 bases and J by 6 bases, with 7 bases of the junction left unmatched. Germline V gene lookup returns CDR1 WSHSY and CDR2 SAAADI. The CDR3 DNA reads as TGCGCCAGCAGTGAGTCCGGGACAGGGGTAGTGAATGGCTACACCTTC. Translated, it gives CASSESGTGVVNGYTF.

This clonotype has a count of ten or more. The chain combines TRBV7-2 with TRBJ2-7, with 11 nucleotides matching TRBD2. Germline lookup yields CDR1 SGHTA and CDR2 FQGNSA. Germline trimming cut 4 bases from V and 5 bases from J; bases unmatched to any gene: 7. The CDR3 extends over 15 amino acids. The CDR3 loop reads CASSSRLAGNDEQYF. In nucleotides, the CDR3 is TGTGCCAGCAGCTCGCGACTAGCGGGGAACGACGAGCAGTACTTC.

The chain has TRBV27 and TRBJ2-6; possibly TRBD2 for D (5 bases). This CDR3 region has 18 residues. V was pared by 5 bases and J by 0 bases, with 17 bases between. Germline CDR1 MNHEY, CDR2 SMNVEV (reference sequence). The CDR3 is CASSPRGRPSSGANVLTF. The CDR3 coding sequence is TGTGCCAGCAGTCCCCGCGGGCGGCCTAGCTCTGGGGCCAACGTCCTGACTTTC. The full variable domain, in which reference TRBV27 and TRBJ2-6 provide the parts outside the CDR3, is EAQVTQNPRYLITVTGKKLTVTCSQNMNHEYMSWYRQDPGLGLRQIYYSMNVEVTDKGDVPEGYKVSRKEKRNFPLILESPSPNQTSLYFCASSPRGRPSSGANVLTFGAGSRLTVL.

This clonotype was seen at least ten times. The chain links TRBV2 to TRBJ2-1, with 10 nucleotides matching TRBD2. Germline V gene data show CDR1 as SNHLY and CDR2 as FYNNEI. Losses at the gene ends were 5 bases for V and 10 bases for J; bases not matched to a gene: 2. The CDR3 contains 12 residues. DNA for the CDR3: TGTGCCAGCAGTATTAGCGGGAGGGAGCAGTTCTTC. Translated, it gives CASSISGREQFF. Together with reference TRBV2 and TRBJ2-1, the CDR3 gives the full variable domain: EPEVTQTPSHQVTQMGQEVILRCVPISNHLYFYWYRQILGQKVEFLVSFYNNEISEKSEIFDDQFSVERPDGSNFTLKIRSTKLEDSAMYFCASSISGREQFFGPGTRLTVL.